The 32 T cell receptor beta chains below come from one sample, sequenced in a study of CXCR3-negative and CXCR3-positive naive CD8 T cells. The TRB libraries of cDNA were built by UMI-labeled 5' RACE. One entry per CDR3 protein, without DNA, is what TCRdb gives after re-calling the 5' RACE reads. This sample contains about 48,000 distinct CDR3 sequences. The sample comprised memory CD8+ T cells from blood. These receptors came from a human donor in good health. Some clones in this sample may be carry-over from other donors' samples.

This CDR3 reads CSARPSQDTLSYEQYF. The chain is built from TRBV20-1 and TRBJ2-7; TCRdb's assignment of TRBD1 cannot be checked, as there is no DNA. CDR3 length: 16 amino acids. Germline values: CDR1 DFQATT, CDR2 SNEGSKA (reference sequence).

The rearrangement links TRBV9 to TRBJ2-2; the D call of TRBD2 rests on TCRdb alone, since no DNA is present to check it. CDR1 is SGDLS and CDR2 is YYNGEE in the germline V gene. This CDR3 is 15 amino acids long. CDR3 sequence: CASSVGSSAAGELFF.

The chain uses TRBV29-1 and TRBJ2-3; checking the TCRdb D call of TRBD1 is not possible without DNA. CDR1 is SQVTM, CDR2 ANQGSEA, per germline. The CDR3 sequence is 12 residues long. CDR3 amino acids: CSVPTGWDTQYF.

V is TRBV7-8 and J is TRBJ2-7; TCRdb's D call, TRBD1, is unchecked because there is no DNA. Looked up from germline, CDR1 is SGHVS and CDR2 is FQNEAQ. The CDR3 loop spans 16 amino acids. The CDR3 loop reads CASSQGSGGRAYEQYF. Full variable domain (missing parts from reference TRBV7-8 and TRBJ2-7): GAGVSQSPRYKVAKRGQDVALRCDPISGHVSLFWYQQALGQGPEFLTYFQNEAQLDKSGLPSDRFFAERPEGSVSTLKIQRTQQEDSAVYLCASSQGSGGRAYEQYFGPGTRLTVT.

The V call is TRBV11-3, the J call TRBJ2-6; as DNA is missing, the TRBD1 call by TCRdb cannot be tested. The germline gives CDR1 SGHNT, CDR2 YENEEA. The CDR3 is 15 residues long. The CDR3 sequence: CASSPGNSGANVLTF.

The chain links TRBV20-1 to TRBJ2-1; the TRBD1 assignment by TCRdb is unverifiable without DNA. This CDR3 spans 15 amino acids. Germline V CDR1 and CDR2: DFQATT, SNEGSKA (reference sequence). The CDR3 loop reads CSARDQQGIHNEQFF.

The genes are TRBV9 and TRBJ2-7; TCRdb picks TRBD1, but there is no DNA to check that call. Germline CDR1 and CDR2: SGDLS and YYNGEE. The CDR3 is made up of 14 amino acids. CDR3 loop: CASNPGQGTNEQYF. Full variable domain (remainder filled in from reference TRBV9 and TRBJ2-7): DSGVTQTPKHLITATGQRVTLRCSPRSGDLSVYWYQQSLDQGLQFLIQYYNGEERAKGNILERFSAQQFPDLHSELNLSSLELGDSALYFCASNPGQGTNEQYFGPGTRLTVT.

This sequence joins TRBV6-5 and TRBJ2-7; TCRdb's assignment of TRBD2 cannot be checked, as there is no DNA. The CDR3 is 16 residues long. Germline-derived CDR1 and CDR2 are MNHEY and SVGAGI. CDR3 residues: CASSFDGLADSYEQYF.

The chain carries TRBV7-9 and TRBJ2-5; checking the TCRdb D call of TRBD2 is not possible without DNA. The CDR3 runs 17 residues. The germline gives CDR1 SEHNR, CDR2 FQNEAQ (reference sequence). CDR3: CASSSDPTSGNLETQYF.

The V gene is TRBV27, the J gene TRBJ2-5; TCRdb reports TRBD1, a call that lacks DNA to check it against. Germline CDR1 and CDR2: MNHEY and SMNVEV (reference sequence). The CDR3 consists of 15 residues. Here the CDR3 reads CASSLFSGGQETQYF.

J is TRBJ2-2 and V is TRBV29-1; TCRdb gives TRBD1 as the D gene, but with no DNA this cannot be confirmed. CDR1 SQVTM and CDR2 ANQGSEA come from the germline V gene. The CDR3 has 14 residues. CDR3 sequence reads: CSVEQGFGTGELFF.

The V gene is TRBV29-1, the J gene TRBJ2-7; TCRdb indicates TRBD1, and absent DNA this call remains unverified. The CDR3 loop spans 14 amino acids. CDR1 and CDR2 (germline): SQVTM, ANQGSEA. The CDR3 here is CSVAPGAAFDEQYF.

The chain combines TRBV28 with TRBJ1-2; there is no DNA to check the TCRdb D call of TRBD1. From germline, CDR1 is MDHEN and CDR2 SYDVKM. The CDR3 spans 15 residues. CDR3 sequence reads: CASRAADRGLDGYTF.

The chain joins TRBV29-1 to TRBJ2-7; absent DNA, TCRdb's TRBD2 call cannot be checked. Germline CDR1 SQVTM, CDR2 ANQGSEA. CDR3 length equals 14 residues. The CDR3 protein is CSVVGSSGTYEQYF.

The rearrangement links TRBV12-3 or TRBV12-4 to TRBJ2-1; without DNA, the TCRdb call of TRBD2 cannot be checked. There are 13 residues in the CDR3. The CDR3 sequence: CASLGGHDNEQFF.

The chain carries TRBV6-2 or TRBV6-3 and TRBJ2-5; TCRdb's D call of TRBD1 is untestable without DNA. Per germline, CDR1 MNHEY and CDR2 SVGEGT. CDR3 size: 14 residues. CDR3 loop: CASSYSGTQETQYF.

CDR3 in amino acids: CASSLPGGEKLFF. The chain joins TRBV6-2 or TRBV6-3 to TRBJ1-4; the TRBD1 assignment by TCRdb is unverifiable without DNA. The CDR3 extends over 13 amino acids. CDR1 MNHEY and CDR2 SVGEGT come from the germline V gene.

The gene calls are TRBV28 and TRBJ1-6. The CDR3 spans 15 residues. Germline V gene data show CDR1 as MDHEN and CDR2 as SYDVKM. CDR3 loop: CASYKGNTYNSPLHF.

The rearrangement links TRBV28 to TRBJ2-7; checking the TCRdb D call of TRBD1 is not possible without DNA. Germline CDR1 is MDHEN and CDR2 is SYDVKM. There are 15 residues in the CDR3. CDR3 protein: CASSLLGGAIYEQYF. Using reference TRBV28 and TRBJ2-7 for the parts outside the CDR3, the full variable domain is DVKVTQSSRYLVKRTGEKVFLECVQDMDHENMFWYRQDPGLGLRLIYFSYDVKMKEKGDIPEGYSVSREKKERFSLILESASTNQTSMYLCASSLLGGAIYEQYFGPGTRLTVT.

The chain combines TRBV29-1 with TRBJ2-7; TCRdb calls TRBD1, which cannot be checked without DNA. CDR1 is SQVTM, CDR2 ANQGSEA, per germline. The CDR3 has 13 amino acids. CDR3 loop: CSVVGRGPYEQYF.

CDR3 sequence: CASSELEGPYNEQFF. The chain employs TRBV6-1 and TRBJ2-1. In germline, CDR1 is MNHNS, CDR2 SASEGT. The CDR3 totals 15 residues.

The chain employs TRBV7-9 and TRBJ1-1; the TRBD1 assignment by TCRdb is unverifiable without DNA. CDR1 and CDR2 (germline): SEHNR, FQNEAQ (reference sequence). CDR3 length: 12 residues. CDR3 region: CASSPPNTEAFF.

The CDR3 is CASRTGNYGYTF. The chain recombines TRBV4-1 with TRBJ1-2; TCRdb gives TRBD1 as the D gene, but with no DNA this cannot be confirmed. From germline, CDR1 is MGHRA and CDR2 YSYEKL. CDR3 length: 12 residues.

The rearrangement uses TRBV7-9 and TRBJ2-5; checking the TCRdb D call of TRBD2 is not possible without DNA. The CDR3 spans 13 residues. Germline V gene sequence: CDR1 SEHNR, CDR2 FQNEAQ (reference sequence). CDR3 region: CASSEGSHETQYF.

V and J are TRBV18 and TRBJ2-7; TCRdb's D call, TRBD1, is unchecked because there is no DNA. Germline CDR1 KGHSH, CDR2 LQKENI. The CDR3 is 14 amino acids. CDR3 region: CASSPGQGPYEQYF.

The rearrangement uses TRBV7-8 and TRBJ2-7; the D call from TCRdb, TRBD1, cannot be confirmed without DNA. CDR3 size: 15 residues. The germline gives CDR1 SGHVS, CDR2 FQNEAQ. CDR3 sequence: CASSARRRDGYEQYF.

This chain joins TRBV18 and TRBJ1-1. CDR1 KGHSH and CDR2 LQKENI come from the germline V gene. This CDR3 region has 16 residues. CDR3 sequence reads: CASSPPGSRSGTEAFF.

Here the CDR3 reads CASSSTPRFDEQYF. The chain is built from TRBV6-2 or TRBV6-3 and TRBJ2-7; TCRdb gives TRBD1 as the D gene, but with no DNA this cannot be confirmed. The CDR3 consists of 14 residues. In germline, CDR1 is MNHEY, CDR2 SVGEGT.

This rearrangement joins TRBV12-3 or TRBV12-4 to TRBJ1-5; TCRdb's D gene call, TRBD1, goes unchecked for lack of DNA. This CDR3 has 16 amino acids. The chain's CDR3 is CASSLGPGGSNQPQHF.

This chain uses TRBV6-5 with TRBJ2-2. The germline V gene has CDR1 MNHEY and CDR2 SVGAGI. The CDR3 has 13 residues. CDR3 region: CASSWGSTGELFF.

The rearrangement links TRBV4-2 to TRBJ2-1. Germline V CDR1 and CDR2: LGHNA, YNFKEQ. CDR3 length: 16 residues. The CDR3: CASSQDLQSSYNEQFF.

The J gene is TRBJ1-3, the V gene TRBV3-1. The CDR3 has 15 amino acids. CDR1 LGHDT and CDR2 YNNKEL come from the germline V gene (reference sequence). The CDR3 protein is CASSVRTDPGNTIYF.